The 13 T cell receptor beta chains below come from one sample, sequenced in a study of T-cell memory formation after mild COVID-19. Via MiXCR, TCRdb re-called the 5' RACE reads, giving one row per CDR3 protein. The sample has around 220,000 distinct CDR3 sequences, around 15% seen once. Sequences were obtained from PBMCs or a T cell subset sorted from them (not recorded which). The receptors stem from a man aged 18 to 29 who had mild COVID-19 (a few samples of this study predate the infection). Cell type and time point are not known.

This chain links TRBV11-2 with TRBJ2-1; no clear D gene. V shed 0 bases and J shed 6 bases, with 12 bases lying between them. The germline V gene has CDR1 SGHAT and CDR2 FQNNGV. CDR3 size: 15 residues. In DNA form, the CDR3 reads TGTGCCAGCAGCTTAGACCCCAATACTGTCAATGAGCAGTTCTTC. Its protein is CASSLDPNTVNEQFF.

This clonotype was recorded a few times. The genes are TRBV20-1 and TRBJ2-1; D perhaps matches TRBD2 (6 bases). There are 14 residues in the CDR3. The V and J ends lost 5 bases and 7 bases respectively, with 18 bases between them. Germline V gene lookup returns CDR1 DFQATT and CDR2 SNEGSKA (reference sequence). The CDR3 is CSAGRGGPGNEQFF. The DNA of the CDR3 is TGCAGTGCTGGGCGGGGTGGCCCTGGGAATGAGCAGTTCTTC.

This chain connects TRBV7-8 to TRBJ2-2; 7 positions match TRBD2. The ends lost 6 bases at V and 1 base at J; junction bases unmatched: 11. This CDR3 is built from 17 residues. Germline values: CDR1 SGHVS, CDR2 FQNEAQ. The CDR3 DNA is TGTGCCAGCAGGGCTCGCTTAGGGAGGGGGAACACCGGGGAGCTGTTTTTT. Residues: CASRARLGRGNTGELFF. Combining the CDR3 with reference TRBV7-8 and TRBJ2-2 gives the whole variable domain GAGVSQSPRYKVAKRGQDVALRCDPISGHVSLFWYQQALGQGPEFLTYFQNEAQLDKSGLPSDRFFAERPEGSVSTLKIQRTQQEDSAVYLCASRARLGRGNTGELFFGEGSRLTVL.

This clonotype showed up just a few times. The gene calls are TRBV5-1 and TRBJ2-3; 9 bases are shared with TRBD1. This CDR3 comprises 15 residues. Germline V gene lookup returns CDR1 SGHRS and CDR2 YFSETQ. The junction had 1 base not matched to a gene; V was cut back by 0 bases and J by 2 bases. CDR3 nucleotide sequence: TGCGCCAGCAGCTTGGGGGACAGGGTCACAGATACGCAGTATTTT. This encodes CASSLGDRVTDTQYF.

This clonotype has only a few counts. The chain recombines TRBV12-3 or TRBV12-4 with TRBJ2-2; D might be TRBD1 (6 bases). V shed 1 base and J shed 4 bases, with 7 bases lying between them. The CDR3 is 14 amino acids. This CDR3 is CASSLVRGTGELFF. CDR3 DNA sequence: TGTGCCAGCAGTTTAGTCAGGGGCACCGGGGAGCTGTTTTTT.

V is TRBV2 and J is TRBJ2-3, with TRBD2 matching over 16 bases. V lost 6 bases, J lost 9 bases, and 0 bases stayed unmatched. The V gene's germline CDR1 is SNHLY and CDR2 FYNNEI. The CDR3 covers 13 residues. This CDR3 reads CASRGLAGGTQYF. As DNA, the CDR3 is TGTGCCAGCAGGGGACTAGCGGGGGGGACGCAGTATTTT.

This clonotype was detected ten times or more. The V and J genes are TRBV4-2 and TRBJ2-1; 15 positions match TRBD2. The CDR3 contains 18 residues. With 0 bases clipped from V and 4 bases from J, the junction kept 4 bases outside the gene matches. CDR1 and CDR2 from the germline V gene are LGHNA and YNFKEQ. This CDR3 is CASSQDLGTSGGYNEQFF. CDR3 coding DNA: TGTGCCAGCAGCCAAGATCTAGGGACTAGCGGGGGGTACAATGAGCAGTTCTTC.

This clonotype was seen more than once but under ten times. The V gene is TRBV12-3 or TRBV12-4, the J gene TRBJ1-1, with unresolved D. The CDR3 is 12 amino acids. Deletions cut 4 bases from V and 4 bases from J, with 7 bases between. CDR3 coding DNA: TGTGCCAGCAGTTACGGGAGCACTGAAGCTTTCTTT. Encoded protein: CASSYGSTEAFF.

The chain is built from TRBV5-1 and TRBJ2-7; D possibly corresponds to TRBD1 (6 bases). V dropped 2 bases and J dropped 0 bases, with 15 bases sitting between them. Per germline, CDR1 SGHRS and CDR2 YFSETQ. The CDR3 has 16 residues. CDR3 in amino acids: CASSFSPRGYSYEQYF. CDR3 nucleotide sequence: TGCGCCAGCAGCTTTTCTCCGAGGGGGTACTCCTACGAGCAGTACTTC.

The V gene is TRBV7-9, the J gene TRBJ1-2, with a weak D call TRBD1 (6 bases). This CDR3 region has 13 residues. Germline V gene sequence: CDR1 SEHNR, CDR2 FQNEAQ (reference sequence). Trimming cost V 5 bases and J 9 bases, with 16 bases left between them. The CDR3 bases are TGTGCCAGCAGCCGGGATGGGGGCCTCAGCTACACCTTC. Translated, it gives CASSRDGGLSYTF. The complete variable domain, with remaining parts taken from reference TRBV7-9 and TRBJ1-2, reads DTGVSQNPRHKITKRGQNVTFRCDPISEHNRLYWYRQTLGQGPEFLTYFQNEAQLEKSRLLSDRFSAERPKGSFSTLEIQRTEQGDSAMYLCASSRDGGLSYTFGSGTRLTVV.

This clonotype was recorded at least ten times. This chain links TRBV4-1 with TRBJ1-1; 7 bases map to TRBD1. V shed 0 bases and J 3 bases; nucleotides not matched to a gene: 4. Germline CDR1 and CDR2: MGHRA and YSYEKL. The CDR3 runs 15 residues. CDR3 DNA sequence: TGCGCCAGCAGCCAAGAGGTCACAGGGGACACTGAAGCTTTCTTT. It codes for CASSQEVTGDTEAFF.

The chain couples TRBV18 to TRBJ1-6; D remains unclear. Trimming stripped 1 base from V and 8 bases from J, with 3 bases between. Germline V lookup: CDR1 KGHSH, CDR2 LQKENI. This CDR3 has 12 residues. The CDR3 here is CASSPQDSPLHF. The CDR3 nucleotides are TGTGCCAGCTCACCACAAGATTCACCCCTCCACTTT.

The V gene is TRBV20-1, the J gene TRBJ2-1, with 9 bases aligning to TRBD2. Per the germline V gene, CDR1 is DFQATT and CDR2 is SNEGSKA (reference sequence). V shed 0 bases and J 8 bases; nucleotides not matched to a gene: 8. The CDR3 runs to 15 residues. The CDR3 region has the DNA TGCAGTGCTAGAGACATACTAGCGGGTTTCGATGAGCAGTTCTTC. Its translation is CSARDILAGFDEQFF.